Listed below are T cell receptor beta chains from one sample, sequenced in a study of shared clonotypes between healthy human individuals. Produced via immunoSEQ multiplex PCR; TCRdb's table is partial and in-frame only. The table lists nearly 600,000 clones, less than 97% of them singletons. The specimen sequenced was naive CD8+ T cells sorted from blood. Receptors originate from a woman in her thirties in good health. The conserved cysteine and the conserved F or W are not part of the CDR3 here. A D gene is named only where the DNA matches it firmly.

length	V	D	CDR3
9	TRBV6-1	.	ATLTGNEQF
12	TRBV2	TRBD2	ASSEGGESYEQY
13	TRBV27	.	ASSLSAGTNYGYT
11	TRBV6-1	.	ASRTGSGNTIY
12	TRBV9	.	ASSVGTDYNEQF
11	TRBV19	.	ASSTGGNTEAF
15	TRBV30	TRBD1	AWSVQGGLSANQPQH
11	TRBV28	TRBD1	ASRTGLTYEQY
13	TRBV7-9	.	ASSRDAGRIGGYT
15	TRBV11-2	TRBD2	ASSHRGLAGGPYEQY
13	TRBV7-2	TRBD2	ASSRGSGRVGELF
11	TRBV19	TRBD1	ASGTGYTGELF
14	TRBV11-2	.	ASTRYRVADTGELF
11	TRBV28	.	ASSFPAGREQF
14	TRBV11-2	.	ASSLRGSSEDTEAF
11	TRBV4-1	TRBD1	ASSQVGTVGYT
14	TRBV5-6	.	ASSLRDTTITDTQY
10	TRBV14	.	ASSLQGNEQF